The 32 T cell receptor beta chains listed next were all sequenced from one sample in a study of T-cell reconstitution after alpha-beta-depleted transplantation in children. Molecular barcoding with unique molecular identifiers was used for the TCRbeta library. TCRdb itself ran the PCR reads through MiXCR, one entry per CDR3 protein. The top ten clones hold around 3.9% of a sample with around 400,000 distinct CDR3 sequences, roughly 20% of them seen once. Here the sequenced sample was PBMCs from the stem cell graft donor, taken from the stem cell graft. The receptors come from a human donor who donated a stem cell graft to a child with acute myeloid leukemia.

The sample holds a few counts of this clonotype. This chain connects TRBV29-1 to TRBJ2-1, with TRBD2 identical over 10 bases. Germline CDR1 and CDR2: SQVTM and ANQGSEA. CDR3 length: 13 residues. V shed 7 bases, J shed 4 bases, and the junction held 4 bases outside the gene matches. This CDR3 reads CSAGTSAYNEQFF. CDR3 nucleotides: TGCAGCGCCGGGACTAGCGCGTACAATGAGCAGTTCTTC.

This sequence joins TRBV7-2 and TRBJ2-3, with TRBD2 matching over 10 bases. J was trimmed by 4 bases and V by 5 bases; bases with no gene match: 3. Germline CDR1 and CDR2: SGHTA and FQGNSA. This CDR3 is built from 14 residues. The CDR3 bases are TGTGCCAGCAGCACAAGCGGGAGGGCAGATACGCAGTATTTT. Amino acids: CASSTSGRADTQYF. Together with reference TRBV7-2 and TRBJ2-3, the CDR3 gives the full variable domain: GAGVSQSPSNKVTEKGKDVELRCDPISGHTALYWYRQSLGQGLEFLIYFQGNSAPDKSGLPSDRFSAERTGGSVSTLTIQRTQQEDSAVYLCASSTSGRADTQYFGPGTRLTVL.

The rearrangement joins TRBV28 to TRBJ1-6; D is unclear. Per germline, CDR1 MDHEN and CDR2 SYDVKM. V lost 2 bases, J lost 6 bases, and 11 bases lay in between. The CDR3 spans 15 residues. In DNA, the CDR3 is TGTGCCAGCAGTTTAGTCTTGACGGTTAATTCACCCCTCCACTTT. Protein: CASSLVLTVNSPLHF.

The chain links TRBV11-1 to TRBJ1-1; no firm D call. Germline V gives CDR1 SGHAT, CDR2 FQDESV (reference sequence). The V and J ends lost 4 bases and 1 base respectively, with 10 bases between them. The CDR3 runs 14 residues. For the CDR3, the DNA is TGTGCCAGCAGCTACTCCAGACAGAACACTGAAGCTTTCTTT. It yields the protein CASSYSRQNTEAFF.

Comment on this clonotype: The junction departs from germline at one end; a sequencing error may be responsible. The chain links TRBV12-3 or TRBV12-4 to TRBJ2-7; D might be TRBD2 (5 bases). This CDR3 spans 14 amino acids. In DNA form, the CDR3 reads TGTGCCAGCAGTTTGGGGTGGGAGACCTATGAGCAGTACTTC. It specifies CASSLGWETYEQYF.

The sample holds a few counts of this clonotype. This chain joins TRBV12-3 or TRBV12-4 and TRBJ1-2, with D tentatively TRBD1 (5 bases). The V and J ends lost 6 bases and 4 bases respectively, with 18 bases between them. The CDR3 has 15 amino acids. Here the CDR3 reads CASSPPRGTSYGYTF. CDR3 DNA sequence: TGTGCCAGCAGCCCCCCCCGGGGGACGAGCTATGGCTACACCTTC.

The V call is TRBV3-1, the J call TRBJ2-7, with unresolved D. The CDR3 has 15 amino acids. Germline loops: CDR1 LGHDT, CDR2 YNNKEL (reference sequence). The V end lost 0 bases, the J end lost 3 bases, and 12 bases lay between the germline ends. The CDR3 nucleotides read TGTGCCAGCAGCCAAGAGAGTGCCATGCACTACGAGCAGTACTTC. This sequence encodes CASSQESAMHYEQYF.

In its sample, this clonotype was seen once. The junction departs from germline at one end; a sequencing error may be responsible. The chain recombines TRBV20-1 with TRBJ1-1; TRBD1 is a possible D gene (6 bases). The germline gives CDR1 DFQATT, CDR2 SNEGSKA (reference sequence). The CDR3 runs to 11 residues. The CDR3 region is CSARGASEAFF. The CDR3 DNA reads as TGCAGCGCTAGGGGGGCATCTGAAGCTTTCTTT.

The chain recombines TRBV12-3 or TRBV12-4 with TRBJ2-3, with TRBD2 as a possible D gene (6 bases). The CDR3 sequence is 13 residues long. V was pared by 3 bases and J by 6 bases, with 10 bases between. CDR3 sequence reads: CASSFSGTDTQYF. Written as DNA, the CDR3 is TGTGCCAGCAGTTTTTCGGGGACTGATACGCAGTATTTT.

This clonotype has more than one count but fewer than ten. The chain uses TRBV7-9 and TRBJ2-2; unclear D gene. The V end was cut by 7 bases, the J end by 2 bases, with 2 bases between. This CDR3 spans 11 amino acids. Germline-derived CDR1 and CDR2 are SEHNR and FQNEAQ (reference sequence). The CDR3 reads CASINTGELFF. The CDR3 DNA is TGTGCCAGCATCAACACCGGGGAGCTGTTTTTT.

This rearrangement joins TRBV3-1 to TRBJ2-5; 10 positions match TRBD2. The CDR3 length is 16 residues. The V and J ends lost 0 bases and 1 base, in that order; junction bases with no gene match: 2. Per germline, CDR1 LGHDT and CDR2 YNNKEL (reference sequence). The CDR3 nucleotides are TGTGCCAGCAGCCAAGACCTAGCGGGAGTCCAAGAGACCCAGTACTTC. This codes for CASSQDLAGVQETQYF.

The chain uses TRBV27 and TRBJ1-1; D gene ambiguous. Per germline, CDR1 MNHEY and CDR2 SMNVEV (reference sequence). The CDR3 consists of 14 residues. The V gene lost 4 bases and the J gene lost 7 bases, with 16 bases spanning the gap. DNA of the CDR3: TGTGCCAGCAGTTCCGATTGGAGTGACAATGAAGCTTTCTTT. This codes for CASSSDWSDNEAFF.

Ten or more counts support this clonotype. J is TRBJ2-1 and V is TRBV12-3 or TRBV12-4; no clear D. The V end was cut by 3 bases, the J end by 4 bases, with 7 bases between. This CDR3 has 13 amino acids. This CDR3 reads CASSFSTYNEQFF. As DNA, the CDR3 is TGTGCCAGCAGTTTTTCTACTTACAATGAGCAGTTCTTC.

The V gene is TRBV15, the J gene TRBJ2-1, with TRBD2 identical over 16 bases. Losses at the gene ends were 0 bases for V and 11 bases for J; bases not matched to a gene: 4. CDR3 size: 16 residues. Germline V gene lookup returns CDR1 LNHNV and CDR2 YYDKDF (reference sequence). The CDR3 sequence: CATSRDPGLAGGQQFF. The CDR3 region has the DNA TGTGCCACCAGCAGAGATCCGGGACTAGCGGGAGGGCAGCAGTTCTTC.

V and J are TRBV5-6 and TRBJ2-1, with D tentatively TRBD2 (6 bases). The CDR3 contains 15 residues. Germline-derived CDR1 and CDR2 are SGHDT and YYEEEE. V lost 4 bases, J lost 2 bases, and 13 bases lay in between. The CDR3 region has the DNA TGTGCCAGCAGCCCTAAGGGGAGGCCCTACAATGAGCAGTTCTTC. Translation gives CASSPKGRPYNEQFF. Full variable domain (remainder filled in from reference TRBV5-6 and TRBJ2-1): DAGVTQSPTHLIKTRGQQVTLRCSPKSGHDTVSWYQQALGQGPQFIFQYYEEEERQRGNFPDRFSGHQFPNYSSELNVNALLLGDSALYLCASSPKGRPYNEQFFGPGTRLTVL.

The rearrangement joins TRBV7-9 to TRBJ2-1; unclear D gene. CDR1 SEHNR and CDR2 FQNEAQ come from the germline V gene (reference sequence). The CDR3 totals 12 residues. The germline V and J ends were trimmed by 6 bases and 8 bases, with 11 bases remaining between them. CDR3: CASRSTGDEQFF. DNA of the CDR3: TGTGCCAGCAGATCCACCGGAGATGAGCAGTTCTTC.

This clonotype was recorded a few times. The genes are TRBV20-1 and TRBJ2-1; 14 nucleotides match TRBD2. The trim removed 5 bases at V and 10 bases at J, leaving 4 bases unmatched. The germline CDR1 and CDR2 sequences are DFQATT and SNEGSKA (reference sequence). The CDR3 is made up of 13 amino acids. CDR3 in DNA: TGCAGTGCTGGGACTAGCGGGAGAGGCGAGCAGTTCTTC. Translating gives CSAGTSGRGEQFF.

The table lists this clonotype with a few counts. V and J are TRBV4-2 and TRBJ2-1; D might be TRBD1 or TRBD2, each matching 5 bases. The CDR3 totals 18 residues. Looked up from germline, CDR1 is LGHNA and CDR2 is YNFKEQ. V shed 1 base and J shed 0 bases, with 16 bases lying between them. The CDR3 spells CASSQVVGDLLSYNEQFF. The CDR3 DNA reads TGTGCCAGCAGCCAAGTTGTGGGGGATCTACTCTCCTACAATGAGCAGTTCTTC.

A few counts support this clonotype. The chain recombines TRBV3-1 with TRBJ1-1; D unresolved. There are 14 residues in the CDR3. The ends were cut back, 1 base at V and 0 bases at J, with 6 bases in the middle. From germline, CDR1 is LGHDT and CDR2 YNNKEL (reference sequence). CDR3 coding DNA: TGTGCCAGCAGCCAAGGGTCAGTGAACACTGAAGCTTTCTTT. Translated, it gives CASSQGSVNTEAFF.

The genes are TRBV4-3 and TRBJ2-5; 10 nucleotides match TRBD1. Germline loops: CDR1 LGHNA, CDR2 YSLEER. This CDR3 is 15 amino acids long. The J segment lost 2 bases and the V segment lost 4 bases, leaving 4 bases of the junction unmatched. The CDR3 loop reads CASSRGTGVQETQYF. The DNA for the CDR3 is TGCGCCAGCAGCCGCGGGACAGGGGTACAAGAGACCCAGTACTTC.

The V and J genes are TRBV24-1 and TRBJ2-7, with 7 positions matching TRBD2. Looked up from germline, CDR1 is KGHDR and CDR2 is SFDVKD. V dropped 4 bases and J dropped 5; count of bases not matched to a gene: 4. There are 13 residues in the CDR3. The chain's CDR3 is CATSEGGVHEQYF. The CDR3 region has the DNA TGTGCCACCAGTGAGGGAGGGGTCCACGAGCAGTACTTC.

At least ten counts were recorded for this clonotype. CDR3 loop: CASSRGDRGHDNEQFF. The CDR3 bases are TGTGCCAGCAGCAGGGGGGACAGGGGTCACGACAATGAGCAGTTCTTC. The chain uses TRBV5-5 and TRBJ2-1; 10 nucleotides match TRBD1. The V and J ends lost 4 bases and 5 bases, in that order; junction bases with no gene match: 9. Germline V gene lookup returns CDR1 SGHKS and CDR2 YYEKEE (reference sequence). The CDR3 covers 16 residues.

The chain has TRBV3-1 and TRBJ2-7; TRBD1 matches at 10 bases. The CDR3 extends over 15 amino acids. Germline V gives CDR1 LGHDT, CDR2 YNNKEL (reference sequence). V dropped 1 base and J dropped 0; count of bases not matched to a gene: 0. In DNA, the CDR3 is TGTGCCAGCAGCCAAGGGGACAGGGGCTCCTACGAGCAGTACTTC. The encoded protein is CASSQGDRGSYEQYF.

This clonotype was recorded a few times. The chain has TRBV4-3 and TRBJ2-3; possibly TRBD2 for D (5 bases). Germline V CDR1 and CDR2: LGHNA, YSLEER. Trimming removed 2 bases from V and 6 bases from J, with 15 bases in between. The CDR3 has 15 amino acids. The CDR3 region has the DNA TGCGCCAGCAGCCAACGCCTAGCCCAGCAGGATACGCAGTATTTT. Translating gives CASSQRLAQQDTQYF.

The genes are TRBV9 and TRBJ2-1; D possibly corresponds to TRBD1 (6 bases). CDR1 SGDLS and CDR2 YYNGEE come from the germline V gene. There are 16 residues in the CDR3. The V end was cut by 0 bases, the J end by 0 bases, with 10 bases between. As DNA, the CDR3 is TGTGCCAGCAGCGTAGCTTCGGACAGCTCCTACAATGAGCAGTTCTTC. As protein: CASSVASDSSYNEQFF.

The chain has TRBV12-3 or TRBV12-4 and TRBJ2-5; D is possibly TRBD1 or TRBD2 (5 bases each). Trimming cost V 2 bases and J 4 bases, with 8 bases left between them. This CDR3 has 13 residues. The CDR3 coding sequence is TGTGCCAGCAGTTTATACGGGACAGAGACCCAGTACTTC. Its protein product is CASSLYGTETQYF.

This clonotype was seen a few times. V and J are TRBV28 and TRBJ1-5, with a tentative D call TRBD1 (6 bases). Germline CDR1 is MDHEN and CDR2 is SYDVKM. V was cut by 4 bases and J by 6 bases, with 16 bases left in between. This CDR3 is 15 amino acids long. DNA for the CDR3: TGTGCCAGCAGTTCCACAGGGAGTGGGAGTCAGCCCCAGCATTTT. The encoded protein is CASSSTGSGSQPQHF.

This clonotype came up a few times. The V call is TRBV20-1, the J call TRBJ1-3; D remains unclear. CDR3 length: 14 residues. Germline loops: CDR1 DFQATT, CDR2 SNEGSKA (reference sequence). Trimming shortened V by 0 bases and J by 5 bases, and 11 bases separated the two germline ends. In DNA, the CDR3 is TGCAGTGCTAGAGATCGGGAGGGCAGAAACACCATATATTTT. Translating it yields CSARDREGRNTIYF.

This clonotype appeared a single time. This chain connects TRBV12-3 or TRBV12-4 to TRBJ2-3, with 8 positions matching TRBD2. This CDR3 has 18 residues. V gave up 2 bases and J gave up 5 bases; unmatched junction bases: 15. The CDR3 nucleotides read TGTGCCAGCAGTTTAAGAGGTACAGTGGGACTAGGCCTAGATACGCAGTATTTT. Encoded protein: CASSLRGTVGLGLDTQYF.

CDR3 sequence reads: CASSTLGLAQETQYF. The CDR3 DNA is TGTGCCAGCAGTACCCTCGGACTAGCCCAAGAGACCCAGTACTTC. The V call is TRBV6-2 or TRBV6-3, the J call TRBJ2-5; TRBD2 matches 8 bases. The J segment lost 1 base and the V segment lost 5 bases, leaving 6 bases of the junction unmatched. CDR1 is MNHEY, CDR2 SVGEGT, per germline. CDR3 length: 15 amino acids.

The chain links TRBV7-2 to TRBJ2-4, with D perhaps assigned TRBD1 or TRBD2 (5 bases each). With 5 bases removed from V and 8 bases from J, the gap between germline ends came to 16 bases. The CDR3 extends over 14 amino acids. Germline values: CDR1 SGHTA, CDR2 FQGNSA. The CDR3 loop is CASSILGDGDIQYF. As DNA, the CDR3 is TGTGCCAGCAGCATTCTCGGGGACGGGGACATTCAGTACTTC. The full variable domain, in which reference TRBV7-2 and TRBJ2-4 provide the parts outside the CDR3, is GAGVSQSPSNKVTEKGKDVELRCDPISGHTALYWYRQSLGQGLEFLIYFQGNSAPDKSGLPSDRFSAERTGGSVSTLTIQRTQQEDSAVYLCASSILGDGDIQYFGAGTRLSVL.

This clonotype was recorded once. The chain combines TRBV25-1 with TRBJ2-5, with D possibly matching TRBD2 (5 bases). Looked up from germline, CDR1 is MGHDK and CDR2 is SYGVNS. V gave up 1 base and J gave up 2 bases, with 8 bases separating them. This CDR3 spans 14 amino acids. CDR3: CASSELGVQETQYF. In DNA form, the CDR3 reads TGTGCCAGCAGTGAATTGGGAGTTCAAGAGACCCAGTACTTC.